This TCR beta chain was recovered during a study of CD8 T cells in Susac syndrome (dated by TCRdb to about 2019). The study in broad terms: Of the Susac syndrome patients who were sequenced, about six had clinically active disease and roughly 8 were in clinical remission. At blood withdrawal, Susac syndrome patients were therapy-naive, treated with corticosteroids (with IVIg additionally given to some), or treated with IVIg alone. Repertoire sequencing was used to test whether CD8+ T cell activation and differentiation in Susac syndrome was antigen driven.

For CDR1 and CDR2, the germline V gene lists LGHNA and YSLEER. V drops 0 bases and J drops 13 bases, leaving 10 bases in between. The CDR3 runs 13 amino acids, cysteine and phenylalanine included. Kept here is only the CDR3 DNA, which spans 39 bases and is read in frame from base 1. RNA was extracted using the RNeasy kit, and about 0.45 to 1 microgram was reverse transcribed with random hexamers. TCR beta CDR3 regions were amplified with the immunoSEQ multiplex PCR assay covering 54 Vbeta and 13 Jbeta segments. To correct PCR amplification bias, a synthetic template baseline was used for both primer optimization and computational correction. From the authors' description of their analysis: Reads were annotated to V, D and J genes per IMGT and analyzed with immunoSEQ Analyzer, keeping only productive sequences. Clonality was computed as one minus Shannon entropy normalized by log2 of the number of productive unique sequences. For each patient and control, public and private clones were evaluated among the 100 most prevalent clones. Susac-specific clones were defined as absent from healthy and MS cohorts, over a thousand published viral clones and other ImmuneACCESS disease sequences. TCRdb trimmed public reads at Q25 via fastp, called clones via MiXCR and kept in-frame beta chains. Here each entry gathers all rows of one CDR3 protein and keeps the most common genes and DNA. These V and J calls rely on TCRdb rather than the paper's analysis. The sample has some 160,000 distinct CDR3 sequences on record, approximately 94% of them singletons. The ten biggest clones cover 0.12% of the sample.

Peripheral blood CD8+ and CD4+ T cells from healthy donors, Susac syndrome patients and multiple sclerosis patients were profiled by high-throughput TCR beta sequencing. Recently defined diagnostic criteria for definite or probable disease were met by the Susac syndrome patients. Bulk CD8+ and CD4+ T cells were purified by magnetic negative isolation, whereas CD8+ TEMRA cells were enriched by FACS. Blood was drawn into EDTA tubes, processed within 24 hours, and PBMCs were isolated by density gradient centrifugation. PBMCs intended for TCR sequencing were frozen in liquid nitrogen and were later thawed in a 37 degrees C water bath. Purity of sorted or isolated CD4+, CD8+ and CD8+ TEMRA cells was at least 90%. Note on this clonotype: Its antigen has not been determined. No base-level quality is on record; no much larger clone is a single base apart.

What the study reported, not specific to this receptor: In the CD4+ T cell repertoire of Susac syndrome patients, clonal expansion was not detected. The TCR sequencing and HLA analysis was acknowledged to have included a relatively small number of individuals.

The sequenced sample consisted of CD4+ T cells from PBMCs. The rearranged segments are TRBV4-3 and TRBJ1-6; TRBD1 could be the D gene, as 5 bases match. The receptor was derived from a human donor with Susac syndrome. The DNA sequence follows: TGCGCCAGCAGCCAAGATCCGGGGGATCCCCTCCACTTT. It is translated as CASSQDPGDPLHF.